These 8 T cell receptor beta chains originate from one sample sequenced in a study of radiotherapy plus CTLA-4 blockade in lung cancer. Using immunoSEQ multiplex PCR, the repertoire was profiled, and TCRdb retains in-frame clones only, with some absent. This table has 40,000 to 45,000 clones, more than 65% appearing once. The starting material was peripheral blood, obtained from a patient treated with radiotherapy plus ipilimumab. Source of these receptors: a human donor with non-small cell lung cancer who had stable disease on radiotherapy plus ipilimumab.

The V call is TRBV7-2, the J call TRBJ1-2; D call uncertain. The V and J ends lost 5 bases and 5 bases respectively, with 18 bases between them. The CDR3 length is 15 residues. The V gene's germline CDR1 is SGHTA and CDR2 FQGNSA. The CDR3 bases are TGTGCCAGCAGCCCCGGGGAGGGTTTTAAGTATGGCTACACCTTC. Translated, it gives CASSPGEGFKYGYTF.

This sequence joins TRBV11-3 and TRBJ2-1; 11 bases match TRBD2. Germline-derived CDR1 and CDR2 are SGHNT and YENEEA. The ends lost 5 bases at V and 7 bases at J; junction bases unmatched: 7. The CDR3 length is 15 residues. For the CDR3, the DNA is TGTGCCAGCAGCCATAGCGGGGGGGCAAGGAATGAGCAGTTCTTC. Translating it yields CASSHSGGARNEQFF. The full variable domain, its missing parts supplied by reference TRBV11-3 and TRBJ2-1, is EAGVVQSPRYKIIEKKQPVAFWCNPISGHNTLYWYLQNLGQGPELLIRYENEEAVDDSQLPKDRFSAERLKGVDSTLKIQPAELGDSAVYLCASSHSGGARNEQFFGPGTRLTVL.

This rearrangement joins TRBV30 to TRBJ2-5; 12 bases agree with TRBD2. Germline values: CDR1 GTSNPN, CDR2 SVGIG (reference sequence). With 2 bases clipped from V and 2 bases from J, the junction kept 12 bases outside the gene matches. CDR3 size: 18 residues. For the CDR3, the DNA is TGTGCCTGGAGTCTACTAGCGGGGGGACCGGGGGAGCAAGAGACCCAGTACTTC. Its protein is CAWSLLAGGPGEQETQYF.

This clone has a single count. This chain links TRBV10-2 with TRBJ1-2; D not certain. Trimming took 4 bases from V and 8 from J, leaving 14 bases between them. Germline V lookup: CDR1 WSHSY, CDR2 SAAADI. This CDR3 has 13 residues. Here the CDR3 DNA reads TGCGCCAGCAGTGCCGACGTCCTGAGGGGCTACACCTTC. Translating it yields CASSADVLRGYTF.

The rearrangement uses TRBV5-1 and TRBJ2-2; TRBD1 matches at 10 bases. Trimming cost V 4 bases and J 5 bases; bases outside gene matches: 8. This CDR3 spans 16 amino acids. In germline, CDR1 is SGHRS, CDR2 YFSETQ. CDR3 DNA: TGCGCCAGCAGCCCCAGGACAGGGGGAGAGACCGGGGAGCTGTTTTTT. The encoded protein is CASSPRTGGETGELFF.

This clone was counted a few times. In DNA, the CDR3 is TGTGCCAGCTCACCATCCCTAGGAACCGTAAACATTCAGTACTTC. As protein: CASSPSLGTVNIQYF. The chain has TRBV18 and TRBJ2-4; D unresolved. The length of the CDR3 is 15 residues. The germline V gene encodes CDR1 KGHSH and CDR2 LQKENI. Trimming left V 2 bases short and J 6 bases short, with 14 bases between.

V and J are TRBV7-8 and TRBJ2-5; the match to TRBD2 covers 8 bases. The trim removed 4 bases at V and 3 bases at J, leaving 7 bases unmatched. CDR3 length equals 15 residues. The germline V gene has CDR1 SGHVS and CDR2 FQNEAQ. CDR3 loop: CASSSWSAGEETQYF. In nucleotides, the CDR3 is TGTGCCAGCAGCTCGTGGTCAGCGGGAGAAGAGACCCAGTACTTC.

This clone is judged medium-sized. The chain joins TRBV7-2 to TRBJ2-1; TRBD2 matches at 7 bases. The junction had 5 bases not matched to a gene; V was cut back by 6 bases and J by 0 bases. The CDR3 spans 15 residues. Germline lookup yields CDR1 SGHTA and CDR2 FQGNSA. The CDR3 spells CASSLGGASYNEQFF. As DNA, the CDR3 is TGTGCCAGCAGTTTGGGAGGGGCCTCCTACAATGAGCAGTTCTTC. The whole variable domain, filled in from reference TRBV7-2 and TRBJ2-1, reads GAGVSQSPSNKVTEKGKDVELRCDPISGHTALYWYRQSLGQGLEFLIYFQGNSAPDKSGLPSDRFSAERTGGSVSTLTIQRTQQEDSAVYLCASSLGGASYNEQFFGPGTRLTVL.